This T cell receptor beta chain was retrieved from a study of shared clonotypes between healthy human individuals. About this clone itself: The antigen is not known.

General study findings and limits: It was the non-shared clonotypes that had lower generation probabilities than clonotypes shared by all four donors. For naive CD4 cells, around 5.1% of clonotypes were shared across a few donors.

The CDR3 has 19 amino acids. Assay runs were performed at deep level. Here immunoSEQ multiplex PCR was the method, and the copy in TCRdb shows in-frame clones only, minus some. The sample carries roughly 500,000 clones, 90% to 97% recorded once. The source of this sequence is a woman between 25 and 40 years old in good health. The sequenced sample consisted of naive CD4+ T cells sorted from blood. Described subset: CD45RA+ positively selected. This chain links TRBV1 with TRBJ2-7; TRBD2 reflects the table's D call only, with no check against the DNA. TRBV1 is recorded as a pseudogene. CDR3 in DNA: TGCACCAGCAGCCAAGTACCGAACGGGAGGCCTACCTTTACCTACGAGCAGTACTTC. This translates into CTSSQVPNGRPTFTYEQYF.